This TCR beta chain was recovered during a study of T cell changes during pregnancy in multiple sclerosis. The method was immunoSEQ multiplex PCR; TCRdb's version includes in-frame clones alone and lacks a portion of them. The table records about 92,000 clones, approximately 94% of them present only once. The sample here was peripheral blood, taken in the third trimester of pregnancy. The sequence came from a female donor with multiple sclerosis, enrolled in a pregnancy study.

The DNA for the CDR3 is TGTGCCAGCATTAAAGCAGGACAGGGAAGGGCCGGGGAGCTGTTTTTT. Translating gives CASIKAGQGRAGELFF. The rearrangement uses TRBV28 and TRBJ2-2; 8 nucleotides agree with TRBD1. V was pared by 7 bases and J by 6 bases, with 13 bases of the junction left unmatched. From germline, CDR1 is MDHEN and CDR2 SYDVKM. The CDR3 extends over 16 amino acids.